This TCR beta chain stems from a study of cytomegalovirus exposure and HLA in healthy donors. Study results and limitations: The study carried out a later analysis of TCR beta sequences. It associated some 15,000 of them with specific HLA alleles at a false discovery rate of 0.05. CMV antigen specificity of a few CMV-associated chains was confirmed in vitro. Earlier findings revealed that most TCR beta V segments proved productive either about 87% or about 30% of the time.

This clone has only a few counts. What it binds is not known. CDR3 length: 13 residues. V shed 7 bases and J shed 10 bases, with 17 bases lying between them. CDR1 LNHDA and CDR2 SQIVND come from the germline V gene (reference sequence). Primers for the PCR totalled 60 Vbeta and 13 Jbeta. The protocol was immunoSEQ multiplex PCR, while the TCRdb copy is restricted to in-frame clones and leaves out a portion. Of roughly 190,000 clones listed, 12% are singletons. In nominal health when sampled, donors likely had unrecorded immune exposures nonetheless. This clonotype originated in a man aged 45 to 65 in good health and CMV-seropositive. Sequencing was done on a sample of PBMCs. The chain joins TRBV19 to TRBJ2-1; the D gene is possibly TRBD2 (5 bases). The CDR3: CASNPTGIGEQFF. The CDR3 DNA follows: TGTGCCAGTAACCCGACGGGGATAGGGGAGCAGTTCTTC. Filled out from reference TRBV19 and TRBJ2-1, the complete variable domain reads DGGITQSPKYLFRKEGQNVTLSCEQNLNHDAMYWYRQDPGQGLRLIYYSQIVNDFQKGDIAEGYSVSREKKESFPLTVTSAQKNPTAFYLCASNPTGIGEQFFGPGTRLTVL.